A single sample is the source of the 31 T cell receptor beta chains below, sequenced in a study of CD8 T cells in ankylosing spondylitis. One entry per CDR3 protein, called by TCRdb with MiXCR from the 5' RACE reads. The table records just under 350,000 distinct CDR3 sequences, approximately 15% of them present only once. The sequencing input was blood, either unsorted or a sorted T cell fraction (not recorded which). The receptors stem from a male donor with ankylosing spondylitis or in good health (not recorded which).

This clonotype showed up just a few times. The chain has TRBV7-2 and TRBJ2-1; 10 nucleotides line up with TRBD2. Unmatched junction bases numbered 8, after V lost 6 bases and J lost 6 bases. This CDR3 spans 15 amino acids. CDR1 is SGHTA, CDR2 FQGNSA, per germline. This CDR3 reads CASRSRLAGTNEQFF. The CDR3 DNA follows: TGTGCCAGCAGATCAAGACTAGCGGGCACCAATGAGCAGTTCTTC.

The chain couples TRBV5-4 to TRBJ2-7, with 8 bases identical to TRBD1. The germline V gene has CDR1 SGHNT and CDR2 YYREEE (reference sequence). V lost 2 bases to trimming and J lost 11 bases; unmatched junction nucleotides: 9. This CDR3 has 13 residues. The CDR3 bases are TGTGCCAGCAGCTTCGACAGGGGCCCTTGGGAGTACTTC. Translation: CASSFDRGPWEYF. Together with reference TRBV5-4 and TRBJ2-7, the CDR3 gives the full variable domain: ETGVTQSPTHLIKTRGQQVTLRCSSQSGHNTVSWYQQALGQGPQFIFQYYREEENGRGNFPPRFSGLQFPNYSSELNVNALELDDSALYLCASSFDRGPWEYFGPGTRLTVT.

This clonotype has more than one count but fewer than ten. The V call is TRBV4-1, the J call TRBJ1-1; D ambiguous. Germline V gene data show CDR1 as MGHRA and CDR2 as YSYEKL. Trimming left V 1 base short and J 1 base short, with 10 bases between. This CDR3 region has 15 residues. The CDR3 is CASSQGREGNTEAFF. The CDR3, as DNA: TGCGCCAGCAGCCAAGGAAGGGAGGGGAACACTGAAGCTTTCTTT.

This clonotype was detected ten times or more. This chain joins TRBV5-1 and TRBJ2-4, with TRBD2 identical over 10 bases. Germline V gene lookup returns CDR1 SGHRS and CDR2 YFSETQ. Trimming cost V 3 bases and J 16 bases; bases outside gene matches: 7. CDR3 length: 12 amino acids. DNA of the CDR3: TGCGCCAGCAGCTCGGAGGGACTAGCGCAATACTTC. Translation gives CASSSEGLAQYF.

The chain is built from TRBV11-3 and TRBJ2-1, with TRBD2 matching over 9 bases. V lost 10 bases and J lost 2; bases outside the gene matches: 9. CDR3 length: 15 amino acids. Germline V gene data show CDR1 as SGHNT and CDR2 as YENEEA. The chain's CDR3 is CATSRTSAAYNEQFF. The CDR3 nucleotides are TGTGCCACATCGAGGACTAGCGCAGCCTACAATGAGCAGTTCTTC.

This clonotype was detected a few times. The CDR3, as DNA: TGTGCCAGCTCACCGACTTCTGAGAACTATGGCTACACCTTC. Translating it yields CASSPTSENYGYTF. This chain links TRBV18 with TRBJ1-2; D not resolved. From germline, CDR1 is KGHSH and CDR2 LQKENI. V lost 3 bases and J lost 2, with 10 bases in between. The CDR3 has 14 residues.

A few counts support this clonotype. The V call is TRBV6-1, the J call TRBJ2-2; D is unresolved. Germline V gives CDR1 MNHNS, CDR2 SASEGT. V was clipped by 6 bases and J by 0 bases, with 5 bases between them. There are 13 residues in the CDR3. In DNA form, the CDR3 reads TGTGCCAGCAGGGGGTCGAACACCGGGGAGCTGTTTTTT. Protein sequence: CASRGSNTGELFF.

The rearrangement uses TRBV6-1 and TRBJ1-2; D gene uncertain. The CDR3 consists of 12 residues. Trimming took 6 bases from V and 4 from J, leaving 9 bases between them. Germline CDR1 and CDR2: MNHNS and SASEGT. The CDR3 sequence is CASRSAGYGYTF. CDR3 coding DNA: TGTGCCAGCAGGTCCGCGGGCTATGGCTACACCTTC.

The chain couples TRBV12-3 or TRBV12-4 to TRBJ2-3; TRBD1 agrees at 10 bases. V gave up 5 bases and J gave up 5 bases; unmatched junction bases: 7. This CDR3 has 15 amino acids. The CDR3 is CASSRQGASGDTQYF. CDR3 in DNA: TGTGCCAGCAGTCGACAGGGGGCGAGCGGAGATACGCAGTATTTT.

The chain combines TRBV6-5 with TRBJ1-1, with 7 bases that match TRBD1. Germline V gives CDR1 MNHEY, CDR2 SVGAGI. The ends lost 1 base at V and 9 bases at J; junction bases unmatched: 2. CDR3 length: 12 residues. DNA of the CDR3: TGTGCCAGCAGTTACTTGGGACAGCAAGCTTTCTTT. Amino acid sequence: CASSYLGQQAFF.

This clonotype was detected a few times. The V gene is TRBV3-1, the J gene TRBJ2-1; D is unclear. Trimming removed 3 bases from V and 14 bases from J, with 17 bases in between. The CDR3 consists of 13 residues. Germline CDR1 and CDR2: LGHDT and YNNKEL (reference sequence). The CDR3 DNA sequence: TGTGCCAGCAGCCAGTCCACGAGCTACGTCAAGTTCTTC. Amino acid sequence: CASSQSTSYVKFF.

The gene calls are TRBV7-2 and TRBJ2-3; D perhaps matches TRBD2 (6 bases). The CDR3 runs 15 residues. Trimming stripped 0 bases from V and 5 bases from J, with 12 bases between. Germline CDR1 SGHTA, CDR2 FQGNSA. CDR3 sequence: CASSLAWREIDTQYF. In DNA form, the CDR3 reads TGTGCCAGCAGCTTAGCATGGCGGGAAATAGATACGCAGTATTTT.

This clonotype was seen ten or more times. The chain employs TRBV12-3 or TRBV12-4 and TRBJ1-3; possible D gene TRBD1, 5 bases. Trimming cost V 0 bases and J 2 bases, with 8 bases left between them. This CDR3 has 15 amino acids. This CDR3 is CASSLASGTGNTIYF. The CDR3 region has the DNA TGTGCCAGCAGTTTAGCGTCAGGGACTGGAAACACCATATATTTT.

This clonotype showed up just a few times. The CDR3 region has the DNA TGCAGTGCTAGTACTAGCGGGAGCATAGGCAATGAGCAGTTCTTC. Protein product: CSASTSGSIGNEQFF. The rearrangement joins TRBV20-1 to TRBJ2-1, with TRBD2 matching 11 bases. In germline, CDR1 is DFQATT, CDR2 SNEGSKA (reference sequence). Trimming removed 3 bases from V and 6 bases from J; junction bases left unmatched: 7. This CDR3 comprises 15 residues.

The table lists this clonotype with a few counts. The chain recombines TRBV10-2 with TRBJ2-2, with TRBD2 matching 12 bases. Germline CDR1 and CDR2: WSHSY and SAAADI. V was clipped by 6 bases and J by 6 bases; unmatched bases: 5. The CDR3 has 15 residues. DNA for the CDR3: TGCGCCAGCAGGGAGACTAGCGGGGGTCCCGGGGAGCTGTTTTTT. It codes for CASRETSGGPGELFF.

The chain combines TRBV18 with TRBJ2-5; possibly TRBD2 for D (5 bases). The CDR3 has 15 residues. From germline, CDR1 is KGHSH and CDR2 LQKENI. Trimming stripped 2 bases from V and 5 bases from J, with 15 bases between. The CDR3 sequence: CASSPSNPSGETQYF. The CDR3 coding sequence is TGTGCCAGCTCACCATCTAATCCCTCGGGGGAGACCCAGTACTTC.

This clonotype has ten or more counts. The chain links TRBV18 to TRBJ1-1; D ambiguous. The germline V and J ends were trimmed by 4 bases and 1 base, with 10 bases remaining between them. The CDR3 spans 14 residues. CDR1 is KGHSH and CDR2 is LQKENI in the germline V gene. CDR3 in DNA: TGTGCCAGCTCACGGGAGGACGGGAACACTGAAGCTTTCTTT. This translates into CASSREDGNTEAFF. Together with reference TRBV18 and TRBJ1-1, the CDR3 gives the full variable domain: NAGVMQNPRHLVRRRGQEARLRCSPMKGHSHVYWYRQLPEEGLKFMVYLQKENIIDESGMPKERFSAEFPKEGPSILRIQQVVRGDSAAYFCASSREDGNTEAFFGQGTRLTVV.

The chain joins TRBV5-1 to TRBJ2-1; D may be TRBD1 (5 bases). The CDR3 runs 14 residues. Trimming stripped 4 bases from V and 8 bases from J, with 16 bases between. Germline V gene data show CDR1 as SGHRS and CDR2 as YFSETQ. CDR3 in amino acids: CASSANPRADEQFF. DNA of the CDR3: TGCGCCAGCAGCGCTAACCCCAGGGCCGATGAGCAGTTCTTC.

This clonotype was detected only a few times. The rearrangement links TRBV7-2 to TRBJ2-7; D not certain. Germline V gives CDR1 SGHTA, CDR2 FQGNSA. V shed 5 bases and J shed 2 bases, with 7 bases lying between them. This CDR3 is 12 amino acids long. The CDR3 region has the DNA TGTGCCAGCAGCCTTAATACCTACGAGCAGTACTTC. It yields the protein CASSLNTYEQYF.

This clonotype occurred many times. V gene TRBV7-2 combines with J gene TRBJ2-2; 8 nucleotides match TRBD1. The trim removed 5 bases at V and 5 bases at J, leaving 7 bases unmatched. The germline CDR1 and CDR2 sequences are SGHTA and FQGNSA. This CDR3 contains 15 residues. The CDR3, as DNA: TGTGCCAGCAGCCCCCGGACAGGGAGGACCGGGGAGCTGTTTTTT. Its translation: CASSPRTGRTGELFF.

The chain uses TRBV11-2 and TRBJ2-1; 8 bases fit TRBD2. With 0 bases clipped from V and 6 bases from J, the junction kept 1 base outside the gene matches. CDR3 length: 14 amino acids. The germline V gene encodes CDR1 SGHAT and CDR2 FQNNGV. This CDR3 reads CASSLEAGVNEQFF. As DNA, the CDR3 is TGTGCCAGCAGCTTAGAAGCGGGGGTCAATGAGCAGTTCTTC.

This clonotype showed up many times. The genes are TRBV12-3 or TRBV12-4 and TRBJ1-2, with D uncertain. The CDR3 extends over 13 amino acids. V gave up 1 base and J gave up 7 bases, with 10 bases separating them. The CDR3 DNA reads as TGTGCCAGCAGTTTAGGGGAGGTGGGTGGCTACACCTTC. Translation: CASSLGEVGGYTF.

The sample holds a few counts of this clonotype. The gene calls are TRBV19 and TRBJ1-1; D possibly corresponds to TRBD1 (6 bases). The CDR3 covers 15 residues. Germline V gives CDR1 LNHDA, CDR2 SQIVND (reference sequence). V was shortened by 9 bases and J by 0 bases, with 17 bases between the two germline ends. For the CDR3, the DNA is TGTGCCAGCAGGCCCTCGGACAGCCTGAACACTGAAGCTTTCTTT. This translates into CASRPSDSLNTEAFF.

This clonotype has more than one count but fewer than ten. V gene TRBV10-2 combines with J gene TRBJ1-1, with D unclear. The V gene's germline CDR1 is WSHSY and CDR2 SAAADI. The V and J ends lost 6 bases and 1 base respectively, with 12 bases between them. CDR3 length: 14 amino acids. The CDR3 region has the DNA TGCGCCAGCAGGTACCATGGCGAGAACACTGAAGCTTTCTTT. This translates into CASRYHGENTEAFF.

This clonotype was seen ten or more times. This chain uses TRBV6-2 or TRBV6-3 with TRBJ2-7; D not resolved. From germline, CDR1 is MNHEY and CDR2 SVGEGT. The V end was cut by 5 bases, the J end by 6 bases, with 17 bases between. The CDR3 length is 14 residues. CDR3 nucleotides: TGTGCCAGCAGTCCACCTTGGGCCCCCTCCGAGCAGTACTTC. It translates to CASSPPWAPSEQYF.

This clonotype was picked up a small number of times. The CDR3 DNA reads TGTGCCACCGGGGGGTCGGGGGGCGGGACAGATACGCAGTATTTT. Its translation is CATGGSGGGTDTQYF. J is TRBJ2-3 and V is TRBV15; D might be TRBD2 (7 bases). The germline V gene encodes CDR1 LNHNV and CDR2 YYDKDF (reference sequence). V lost 8 bases and J 3 bases, leaving 18 bases between the germline ends. The CDR3 is 15 amino acids.

This clonotype has only a few counts. The J gene is TRBJ2-2, the V gene TRBV7-2; D is ambiguous. The V end lost 1 base, the J end lost 2 bases, and 11 bases lay between the germline ends. This CDR3 region has 16 residues. CDR1 is SGHTA, CDR2 FQGNSA, per germline. CDR3 nucleotide sequence: TGTGCCAGCAGCTTAGATGGGCCTTCCAACACCGGGGAGCTGTTTTTT. Translation: CASSLDGPSNTGELFF.

This clonotype was seen only a few times. This chain joins TRBV6-5 and TRBJ1-1, with 8 bases aligning to TRBD1. This CDR3 has 14 amino acids. Germline CDR1 and CDR2: MNHEY and SVGAGI. After removal of 4 bases from V and 10 bases from J, the junction contained 11 bases not matched to a gene. CDR3 protein: CASSSYPGGSGAFF. CDR3 DNA: TGTGCCAGCAGTTCCTATCCAGGGGGCTCTGGAGCTTTCTTT.

This clonotype was found a few times. This chain uses TRBV10-1 with TRBJ1-1; the D gene is possibly TRBD1 (6 bases). The CDR3 runs 16 residues. Germline loops: CDR1 WNHNN, CDR2 SYGVQD (reference sequence). V dropped 0 bases and J dropped 4 bases, with 15 bases sitting between them. The CDR3 DNA is TGCGCCAGCAGTGAGTCCACCGGGACAAGGCCCACTGAAGCTTTCTTT. It yields the protein CASSESTGTRPTEAFF.

The chain combines TRBV15 with TRBJ2-2, with D uncertain. V was clipped by 0 bases and J by 7 bases, with 3 bases between them. Germline V CDR1 and CDR2: LNHNV, YYDKDF (reference sequence). This CDR3 has 12 residues. CDR3 DNA: TGTGCCACCAGCAGAGATATCGGGGAGCTGTTTTTT. Translated, it gives CATSRDIGELFF.

The chain combines TRBV7-2 with TRBJ2-5; D is perhaps TRBD1 or TRBD2 (6 bases each). This CDR3 comprises 15 residues. Deletions cut 3 bases from V and 2 bases from J, with 13 bases between. The V gene's germline CDR1 is SGHTA and CDR2 FQGNSA. The CDR3 DNA follows: TGTGCCAGCAGCTTTGAGAGGGGGGAACAAGAGACCCAGTACTTC. Protein sequence: CASSFERGEQETQYF.